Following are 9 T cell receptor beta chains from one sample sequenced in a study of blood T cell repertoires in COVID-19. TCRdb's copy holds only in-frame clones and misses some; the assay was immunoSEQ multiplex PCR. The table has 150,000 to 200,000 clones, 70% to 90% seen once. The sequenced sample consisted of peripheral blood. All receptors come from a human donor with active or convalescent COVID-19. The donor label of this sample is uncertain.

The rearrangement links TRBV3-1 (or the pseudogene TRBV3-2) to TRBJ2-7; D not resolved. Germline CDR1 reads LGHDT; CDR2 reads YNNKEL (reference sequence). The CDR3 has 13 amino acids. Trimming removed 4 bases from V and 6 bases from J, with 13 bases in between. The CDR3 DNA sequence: TGTGCCAGCAGCCCCCGGTTAACCGTCGAGCAGTACTTC. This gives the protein CASSPRLTVEQYF.

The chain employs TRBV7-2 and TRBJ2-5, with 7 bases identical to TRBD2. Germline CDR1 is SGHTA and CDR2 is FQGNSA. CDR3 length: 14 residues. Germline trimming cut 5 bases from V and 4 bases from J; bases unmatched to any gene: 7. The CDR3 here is CASSILWGGETQYF. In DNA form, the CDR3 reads TGTGCCAGCAGCATTCTATGGGGGGGAGAGACCCAGTACTTC.

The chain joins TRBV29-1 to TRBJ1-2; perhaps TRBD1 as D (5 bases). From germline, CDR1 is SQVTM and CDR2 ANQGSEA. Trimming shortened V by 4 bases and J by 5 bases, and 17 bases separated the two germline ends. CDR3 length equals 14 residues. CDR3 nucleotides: TGCAGCGTTGGGCCAGGGATACAGAATTATGGCTACACCTTC. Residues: CSVGPGIQNYGYTF.

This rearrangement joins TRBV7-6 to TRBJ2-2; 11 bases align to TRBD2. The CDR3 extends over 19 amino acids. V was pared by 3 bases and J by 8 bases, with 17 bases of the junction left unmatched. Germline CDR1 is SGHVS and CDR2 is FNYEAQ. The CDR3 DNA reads TGTGCCAGCAGCTTCCGCCCGCCTAGCGGGGGGACCAAACCGGGGGAGCTGTTTTTT. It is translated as CASSFRPPSGGTKPGELFF.

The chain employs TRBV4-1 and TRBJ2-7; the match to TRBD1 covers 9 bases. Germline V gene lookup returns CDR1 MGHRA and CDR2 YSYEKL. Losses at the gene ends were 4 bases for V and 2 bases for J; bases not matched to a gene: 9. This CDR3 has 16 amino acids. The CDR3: CASSRGQGMRAYEQYF. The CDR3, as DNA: TGCGCCAGCAGCCGTGGACAGGGGATGCGAGCCTACGAGCAGTACTTC.

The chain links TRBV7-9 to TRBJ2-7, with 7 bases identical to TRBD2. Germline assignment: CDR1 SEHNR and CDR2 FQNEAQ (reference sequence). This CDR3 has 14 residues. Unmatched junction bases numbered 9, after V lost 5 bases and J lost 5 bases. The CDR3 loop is CASSRRDYRDEQYF. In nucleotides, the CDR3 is TGTGCCAGCAGCCGACGGGACTATCGGGACGAGCAGTACTTC.

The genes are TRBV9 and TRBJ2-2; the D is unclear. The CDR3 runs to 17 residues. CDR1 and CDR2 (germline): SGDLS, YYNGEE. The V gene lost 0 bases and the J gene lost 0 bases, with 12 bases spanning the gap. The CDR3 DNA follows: TGTGCCAGCAGCGTAGAAGGCGCAGGAACGAACACCGGGGAGCTGTTTTTT. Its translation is CASSVEGAGTNTGELFF. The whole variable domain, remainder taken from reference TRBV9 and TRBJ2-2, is DSGVTQTPKHLITATGQRVTLRCSPRSGDLSVYWYQQSLDQGLQFLIQYYNGEERAKGNILERFSAQQFPDLHSELNLSSLELGDSALYFCASSVEGAGTNTGELFFGEGSRLTVL.

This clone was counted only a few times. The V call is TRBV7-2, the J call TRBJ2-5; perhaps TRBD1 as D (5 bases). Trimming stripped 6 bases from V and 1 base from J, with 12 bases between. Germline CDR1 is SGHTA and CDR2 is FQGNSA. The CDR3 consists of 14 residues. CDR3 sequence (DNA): TGTGCCAGCAGTGTAGGGGTGTTCCAAGAGACCCAGTACTTC. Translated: CASSVGVFQETQYF. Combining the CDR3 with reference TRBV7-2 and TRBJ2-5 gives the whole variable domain GAGVSQSPSNKVTEKGKDVELRCDPISGHTALYWYRQSLGQGLEFLIYFQGNSAPDKSGLPSDRFSAERTGGSVSTLTIQRTQQEDSAVYLCASSVGVFQETQYFGPGTRLLVL.

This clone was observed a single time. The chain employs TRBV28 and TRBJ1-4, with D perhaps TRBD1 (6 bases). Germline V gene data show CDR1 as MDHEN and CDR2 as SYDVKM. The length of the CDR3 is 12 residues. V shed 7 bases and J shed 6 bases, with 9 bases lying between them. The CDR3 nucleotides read TGTGCCAGCACAGGGGAGCATGAAAAACTGTTTTTT. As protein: CASTGEHEKLFF.